The clone carrying this T cell receptor beta chain appeared many times. Its cognate antigen is unknown. The record originates from a study of T cells in Graves' hyperthyroidism and ophthalmopathy. About the research overall: Prior to any treatment, at the point of initial diagnosis, peripheral blood was collected. The study, taken as a whole, reports: Blood also showed most of the thyroid clonotypes that were expanded above 0.001.

In germline, CDR1 is MNHEY, CDR2 SMNVEV (reference sequence). The CDR3 is 15 residues long. The V end lost 4 bases, the J end lost 1 base, and 13 bases lay between the germline ends. Amplified TCR beta CDR3 regions derived from RNA transcripts. HTBI primers were the set used in a first-round RT-PCR of the TCR CDR3. TCRdb reprocessed the multiplex PCR reads with MiXCR, giving one entry per CDR3 protein. The table has under 350,000 distinct CDR3 sequences, about a sixth seen once; the top ten hold about 51%. Uncontrolled infections, other autoimmune diseases, pregnancy or lactation led to exclusion of patients.

Sequencing was performed on blood. This receptor was identified in an older woman with Graves' ophthalmopathy. The chain recombines TRBV27 with TRBJ2-5; no definite D call. The CDR3 loop is CASSSPQSTQETQYF. The CDR3, as DNA: TGTGCCAGCAGTTCCCCCCAGTCCACCCAAGAGACCCAGTACTTC.